This T cell receptor beta chain was profiled in a study of OX40 agonist ivuxolimab in advanced cancers. Clones were sequenced by immunoSEQ multiplex PCR, and TCRdb holds only the in-frame ones, with some missing. The sample records 90,000 or so clones, 90% to 95% being singletons. This clone was recorded a few times. The input for sequencing was CD4+ or CD8+ T cells sorted from blood, taken in a trial of the OX40 agonist ivuxolimab. The receptor was isolated from an adult with an advanced solid tumor such as melanoma, head and neck, liver or kidney cancer.

The CDR3 DNA is TGCGCCAGCAGCCAACTACTAGCGGGAGATAGCACCGGGGAGCTGTTTTTT. It is translated as CASSQLLAGDSTGELFF. The chain carries TRBV4-1 and TRBJ2-2, with 11 bases lining up with TRBD2. Per germline, CDR1 MGHRA and CDR2 YSYEKL. This CDR3 has 17 amino acids. V dropped 2 bases and J dropped 4; count of bases not matched to a gene: 6.